This TCR beta chain was found in a study of cytomegalovirus exposure and HLA in healthy donors. Study context: In terms of ancestry, the Caucasian-associated cluster contained 75% to 90% of the approximately 400 genotyped donors.

This CDR3 is built from 18 residues. Germline trimming cut 0 bases from V and 2 bases from J; bases unmatched to any gene: 10. In germline, CDR1 is MNHEY, CDR2 SMNVEV (reference sequence). Vbeta (60) and Jbeta (13) primers were used in the PCR. Libraries were prepared by immunoSEQ multiplex PCR; TCRdb keeps only in-frame clonotypes and omits some of them. The repertoire includes around 130,000 clones, about 75% of them detected once, and 1.5% to 2% sits in the top ten. As regards this clone: As yet, its antigen is unknown.

The study, taken as a whole, reports: The investigators catalogued under 200 TCR beta chains as cytomegalovirus-associated. In a later analysis, a missense DCLRE1C variant was linked to TCR beta V- and J-gene trimming. In most subjects, TCR beta sequences reportedly gave accurate predictions of HLA-A and HLA-B alleles.

The genes are TRBV27 and TRBJ2-5, with TRBD1 identical over 9 bases. This receptor was taken from a woman aged 25-40 years in good health and CMV-seronegative. The sequencing sample was made of PBMCs. Here the CDR3 reads CASSLSTPRTGEQETQYF. The CDR3 nucleotides read TGTGCCAGCAGTTTATCGACCCCACGGACAGGGGAACAAGAGACCCAGTACTTC.